This entry lists 24 T cell receptor beta chains sequenced from one sample in a study of T cell responses to AZD1222 COVID-19 vaccine. Repertoires were generated with immunoSEQ multiplex PCR, while TCRdb's copy carries only in-frame clones and drops some. The table includes around 64,000 clones, about 83% detected once. This specimen consisted of peripheral blood, obtained 28 days after the second AZD1222 dose. These receptors all stem from an adult who received the AZD1222 COVID-19 vaccine.

This sequence joins TRBV7-9 and TRBJ2-5; 7 bases match TRBD2. CDR1 is SEHNR and CDR2 is FQNEAQ in the germline V gene (reference sequence). This CDR3 comprises 17 residues. Losses at the gene ends were 5 bases for V and 3 bases for J; bases not matched to a gene: 15. The DNA of the CDR3 is TGTGCCAGCAGCCCTAGCGGTGCCGGGGCTAAGGAAGAGACCCAGTACTTC. Protein sequence: CASSPSGAGAKEETQYF.

This chain joins TRBV10-1 and TRBJ2-7, with a weak D call TRBD2 (5 bases). Germline V CDR1 and CDR2: WNHNN, SYGVQD (reference sequence). There are 14 residues in the CDR3. The V end was cut by 5 bases, the J end by 0 bases, with 11 bases between. CDR3 bases: TGCGCCAGCAGTCGGGGTCTGAGCTCCTACGAGCAGTACTTC. Translating it yields CASSRGLSSYEQYF.

The chain couples TRBV7-2 to TRBJ1-1, with 11 nucleotides matching TRBD1. Germline lookup yields CDR1 SGHTA and CDR2 FQGNSA. CDR3 length equals 14 residues. V gave up 4 bases and J gave up 5 bases; unmatched junction bases: 3. The CDR3: CASSWGQGGTEAFF. The CDR3 DNA sequence: TGTGCCAGCAGCTGGGGACAGGGGGGTACTGAAGCTTTCTTT. Complete variable domain (other parts from reference TRBV7-2 and TRBJ1-1): GAGVSQSPSNKVTEKGKDVELRCDPISGHTALYWYRQSLGQGLEFLIYFQGNSAPDKSGLPSDRFSAERTGGSVSTLTIQRTQQEDSAVYLCASSWGQGGTEAFFGQGTRLTVV.

This chain uses TRBV2 with TRBJ2-1; 7 nucleotides agree with TRBD1. The germline V gene encodes CDR1 SNHLY and CDR2 FYNNEI. V lost 9 bases to trimming and J lost 8 bases; unmatched junction nucleotides: 16. The length of the CDR3 is 15 residues. The CDR3 coding sequence is TGTGCCAGAGGGGGATTAAGAGGGACAGAAGATGAGCAGTTCTTC. Encoded protein: CARGGLRGTEDEQFF.

V usage is TRBV15 and J usage is TRBJ2-1; D is possibly TRBD1 or TRBD2 (5 bases each). The length of the CDR3 is 14 residues. Trimming stripped 2 bases from V and 8 bases from J, with 13 bases between. CDR1 and CDR2 from the germline V gene are LNHNV and YYDKDF (reference sequence). The CDR3 is CATSRTGTAHEQFF. DNA for the CDR3: TGTGCCACCAGCAGAACCGGGACCGCCCATGAGCAGTTCTTC.

The CDR3 spells CASSVPGQGAQSYNEQFF. CDR3 DNA sequence: TGTGCCAGCAGTGTCCCGGGACAGGGGGCGCAGTCCTACAATGAGCAGTTCTTC. The chain combines TRBV6-1 with TRBJ2-1; 12 bases are shared with TRBD1. CDR3 size: 18 residues. Germline CDR1 and CDR2: MNHNS and SASEGT. After removal of 4 bases from V and 1 base from J, the junction contained 8 bases not matched to a gene.

The chain recombines TRBV5-1 with TRBJ2-2; 9 bases agree with TRBD1. CDR1 is SGHRS and CDR2 is YFSETQ in the germline V gene. V lost 7 bases and J lost 2; bases outside the gene matches: 3. This CDR3 comprises 14 residues. CDR3 in DNA: TGCGCCAGCTGGGACAGGGAAAACACCGGGGAGCTGTTTTTT. Residues: CASWDRENTGELFF. The full variable domain, completed using reference TRBV5-1 and TRBJ2-2, is KAGVTQTPRYLIKTRGQQVTLSCSPISGHRSVSWYQQTPGQGLQFLFEYFSETQRNKGNFPGRFSGRQFSNSRSEMNVSTLELGDSALYLCASWDRENTGELFFGEGSRLTVL.

This clone was seen a handful of times. This sequence joins TRBV19 and TRBJ2-7, with D possibly called TRBD1 or TRBD2 (5 bases each). The length of the CDR3 is 14 residues. V lost 7 bases, J lost 6 bases, and 19 bases lay in between. Germline V gene data show CDR1 as LNHDA and CDR2 as SQIVND (reference sequence). CDR3: CASILRDRGLEQYF. The DNA for the CDR3 is TGTGCCAGTATTCTCCGGGACCGTGGTCTCGAGCAGTACTTC.

This clone was observed a single time. The chain uses TRBV2 and TRBJ2-7; 7 bases align to TRBD1. CDR1 and CDR2 from the germline V gene are SNHLY and FYNNEI. V lost 6 bases, J lost 2 bases, and 4 bases stayed unmatched. This CDR3 is built from 13 residues. The CDR3 DNA sequence: TGTGCCAGCAGAGGGACAGTTACCTACGAGCAGTACTTC. Its translation is CASRGTVTYEQYF.

The chain recombines TRBV6-5 with TRBJ2-2, with 7 positions matching TRBD1. The germline V gene has CDR1 MNHEY and CDR2 SVGAGI. With 6 bases clipped from V and 6 bases from J, the junction kept 4 bases outside the gene matches. The CDR3 totals 13 residues. The CDR3 loop reads CASRQGMAGELFF. The CDR3 DNA is TGTGCCAGCAGACAGGGGATGGCCGGGGAGCTGTTTTTT.

This chain joins TRBV7-2 and TRBJ1-6; TRBD1 aligns across 11 bases. Looked up from germline, CDR1 is SGHTA and CDR2 is FQGNSA. This CDR3 spans 15 amino acids. Trimming at V came to 0 bases and at J to 10 bases, leaving 2 bases not matched to a gene. CDR3 protein: CASSLAGTGGSPLHF. CDR3 nucleotides: TGTGCCAGCAGCTTAGCCGGGACAGGGGGATCACCCCTCCACTTT.

J is TRBJ1-6 and V is TRBV10-3; 10 bases line up with TRBD1. The CDR3 sequence is 17 residues long. V shed 2 bases, J shed 10 bases, and the junction held 11 bases outside the gene matches. Germline CDR1 is ENHRY and CDR2 is SYGVKD. The CDR3 region has the DNA TGTGCCATCAGTGAGAGAGGGGCCGGGACAGGGGTGTCACCCCTCCACTTT. This sequence encodes CAISERGAGTGVSPLHF.

This chain connects TRBV25-1 to TRBJ1-6; D is undetermined. The CDR3 sequence is 13 residues long. V lost 8 bases and J 9 bases, leaving 14 bases between the germline ends. Germline assignment: CDR1 MGHDK and CDR2 SYGVNS. The CDR3 sequence: CASQAATGSPLHF. The CDR3 DNA reads TGTGCCAGCCAAGCCGCAACTGGTTCACCCCTCCACTTT.

The rearrangement joins TRBV5-4 to TRBJ2-1; the D gene is possibly TRBD2 (6 bases). The germline V and J ends were trimmed by 4 bases and 9 bases, with 8 bases remaining between them. CDR3 length: 11 amino acids. CDR1 is SGHNT, CDR2 YYREEE, per germline (reference sequence). The CDR3 sequence: CASSRESEQFF. The CDR3 DNA sequence: TGTGCCAGCAGCCGGGAGAGTGAGCAGTTCTTC.

The gene calls are TRBV3-1 (or the pseudogene TRBV3-2) and TRBJ2-3; TRBD2 matches 14 bases. With V trimmed by 4 bases and J by 0 bases, 6 bases remained unmatched. The CDR3 totals 18 residues. The germline gives CDR1 LGHDT, CDR2 YNNKEL (reference sequence). The CDR3 sequence is CASSRGTSGGTSTDTQYF. The CDR3 nucleotides read TGTGCCAGCAGCCGTGGGACTAGCGGGGGCACTAGCACAGATACGCAGTATTTT.

The V and J genes are TRBV2 and TRBJ2-3; 12 bases are shared with TRBD2. Germline V gene lookup returns CDR1 SNHLY and CDR2 FYNNEI. Trimming at V came to 7 bases and at J to 8 bases, leaving 10 bases not matched to a gene. The CDR3 totals 15 residues. The CDR3 DNA follows: TGTGCCAGCACCCTGACTAGCGGGGGAAGAGGTACGCAGTATTTT. Translation gives CASTLTSGGRGTQYF.

This chain links TRBV28 with TRBJ1-2; 8 nucleotides align to TRBD1. The CDR3 is 13 amino acids. The V gene's germline CDR1 is MDHEN and CDR2 SYDVKM. V lost 6 bases, J lost 5 bases, and 5 bases stayed unmatched. The CDR3 spells CASRGTGVYGYTF. The CDR3 DNA reads as TGTGCCAGCAGGGGGACAGGAGTTTATGGCTACACCTTC.

This clone was counted once. The CDR3 sequence is CASSPTPGGDGYTF. CDR3 sequence (DNA): TGCGCCAGCAGCCCGACCCCAGGCGGCGATGGCTACACCTTC. The chain couples TRBV5-1 to TRBJ1-2; D is uncertain. Per germline, CDR1 SGHRS and CDR2 YFSETQ. V lost 4 bases, J lost 6 bases, and 16 bases lay in between. This CDR3 is 14 amino acids long. The entire variable domain, with the rest obtained from reference TRBV5-1 and TRBJ1-2, is as follows: KAGVTQTPRYLIKTRGQQVTLSCSPISGHRSVSWYQQTPGQGLQFLFEYFSETQRNKGNFPGRFSGRQFSNSRSEMNVSTLELGDSALYLCASSPTPGGDGYTFGSGTRLTVV.

The rearrangement uses TRBV5-1 and TRBJ2-1, with 7 nucleotides matching TRBD2. The CDR3 runs to 16 residues. After removal of 0 bases from V and 5 bases from J, the junction contained 8 bases not matched to a gene. In germline, CDR1 is SGHRS, CDR2 YFSETQ. The CDR3 nucleotides read TGCGCCAGCAGCTTGGTTCGCGGGGGATTCAACAATGAGCAGTTCTTC. Amino acid sequence: CASSLVRGGFNNEQFF.

The gene calls are TRBV19 and TRBJ1-1; 7 bases agree with TRBD1. There are 13 residues in the CDR3. CDR1 and CDR2 (germline): LNHDA, SQIVND (reference sequence). The J segment lost 12 bases and the V segment lost 3 bases, leaving 10 bases of the junction unmatched. In DNA, the CDR3 is TGTGCCAGTAGTATTGGGACAGTTCCGAAGACTTTCTTT. This sequence encodes CASSIGTVPKTFF.

The chain joins TRBV28 to TRBJ1-4, with D tentatively TRBD1 (5 bases). The CDR3 covers 14 residues. The ends were cut back, 7 bases at V and 8 bases at J, with 17 bases in the middle. Looked up from germline, CDR1 is MDHEN and CDR2 is SYDVKM. The CDR3 loop is CASIPGGSWEKLFF. The CDR3 coding sequence is TGTGCCAGCATCCCCGGGGGGTCCTGGGAAAAACTGTTTTTT.

V usage is TRBV15 and J usage is TRBJ1-1; D gene unclear. The V and J ends lost 5 bases and 5 bases respectively, with 12 bases between them. The CDR3 spans 13 residues. The germline V gene encodes CDR1 LNHNV and CDR2 YYDKDF (reference sequence). As DNA, the CDR3 is TGTGCCACCAGCCTAGGTGAACAGACTGAAGCTTTCTTT. Translating it yields CATSLGEQTEAFF.

The chain joins TRBV10-3 to TRBJ2-3; 10 bases agree with TRBD2. CDR3 length equals 15 residues. Germline V CDR1 and CDR2: ENHRY, SYGVKD. Germline trimming cut 5 bases from V and 3 bases from J; bases unmatched to any gene: 5. CDR3 loop: CAISSGTSETDTQYF. As DNA, the CDR3 is TGTGCCATCAGTTCCGGGACTAGCGAAACAGATACGCAGTATTTT.

The chain carries TRBV2 and TRBJ2-5; 14 bases are shared with TRBD2. Trimming took 7 bases from V and 4 from J; bases not matched to a gene: 5. Germline CDR1 and CDR2: SNHLY and FYNNEI. This CDR3 region has 15 residues. The CDR3 reads CASISGTSGGETQYF. The CDR3, as DNA: TGTGCCAGCATATCGGGGACTAGCGGGGGAGAGACCCAGTACTTC.